The 31 T cell receptor beta chains below all came from one sample that was sequenced in a study of blood T cells in healthy people across ages. A J-beta primer mix and a sample-barcoded 5' primer were used in a second PCR of roughly 6 to 11 cycles. TCRdb passed the 5' RACE reads through MiXCR, listing each CDR3 protein once. The sample records hundreds of thousands of distinct CDR3 sequences, more than 40% being singletons. Sequencing was done on a sample of blood. These receptors all stem from a woman aged 60-75 years in good health.

In regard to this clonotype: At one end, the junction sequence differs from germline, possibly due to a read error. The chain has TRBV9 and TRBJ2-2; no firm D call. There are 14 residues in the CDR3. CDR1 and CDR2 from the germline V gene are SGDLS and YYNGEE. CDR3 region: CASGVVVGGGELFF. CDR3 in DNA: TGTGCCAGCGGCGTAGTAGTGGGCGGCGGGGAGCTGTTTTTT.

The rearrangement links TRBV5-6 to TRBJ1-2; no clear D. This CDR3 region has 13 residues. V was cut by 3 bases and J by 4 bases, with 10 bases left in between. Germline values: CDR1 SGHDT, CDR2 YYEEEE. The CDR3 protein is CASSWRESYGYTF. The DNA of the CDR3 is TGTGCCAGCAGCTGGAGGGAAAGCTATGGCTACACCTTC. Combining the CDR3 with reference TRBV5-6 and TRBJ1-2 gives the whole variable domain DAGVTQSPTHLIKTRGQQVTLRCSPKSGHDTVSWYQQALGQGPQFIFQYYEEEERQRGNFPDRFSGHQFPNYSSELNVNALLLGDSALYLCASSWRESYGYTFGSGTRLTVV.

This rearrangement joins TRBV20-1 to TRBJ2-5, with 8 bases fitting TRBD2. Per germline, CDR1 DFQATT and CDR2 SNEGSKA (reference sequence). The length of the CDR3 is 18 residues. V was clipped by 5 bases and J by 3 bases; unmatched bases: 20. The CDR3: CSAPLWRGARLAEETQYF. The DNA for the CDR3 is TGCAGTGCTCCTCTCTGGCGGGGGGCGCGTCTAGCAGAAGAGACCCAGTACTTC.

This sequence joins TRBV7-3 and TRBJ2-7; D not resolved. V was cut by 5 bases and J by 1 base, with 12 bases left in between. Germline V gives CDR1 SGHTA, CDR2 FQGTGA. CDR3 length: 14 residues. The chain's CDR3 is CASSPGGRSYEQYF. The DNA of the CDR3 is TGTGCCAGCAGCCCGGGCGGCAGATCCTACGAGCAGTACTTC.

In this sample, this clonotype turned up a few times. J is TRBJ2-6 and V is TRBV12-3 or TRBV12-4, with TRBD1 matching over 10 bases. V gave up 6 bases and J gave up 3 bases; unmatched junction bases: 8. CDR3 length: 17 residues. DNA for the CDR3: TGTGCCAGCAGCCCGGGACAGGGGTTTTTTGGGGCCAACGTCCTGACTTTC. Translation gives CASSPGQGFFGANVLTF.

Concerning this clonotype itself: A much larger clone lies a single base off, so this may be a read error. The rearrangement joins TRBV10-3 to TRBJ2-3; D is unclear. V was pared by 2 bases and J by 2 bases, with 2 bases between. Germline V gene sequence: CDR1 ENHRY, CDR2 SYGVKD. This CDR3 comprises 12 residues. The CDR3 is CAISENTDTQYF. DNA of the CDR3: TGTGCCATCAGTGAGAACACAGATACGCAGTATTTT.

The table lists this clonotype with a few counts. The chain carries TRBV4-2 and TRBJ1-4; possible D gene TRBD1, 6 bases. Germline CDR1 and CDR2: LGHNA and YNFKEQ. There are 16 residues in the CDR3. Trimming removed 0 bases at V and 3 bases at J, with 11 bases between. CDR3 bases: TGTGCCAGCAGCCAAGATCCCGGGACACCTAATGAAAAACTGTTTTTT. Its protein is CASSQDPGTPNEKLFF.

The chain employs TRBV7-2 and TRBJ2-1, with D perhaps being TRBD1 or TRBD2 (6 bases each). This CDR3 contains 14 residues. CDR1 is SGHTA and CDR2 is FQGNSA in the germline V gene. V was clipped by 2 bases and J by 9 bases, with 14 bases between them. DNA of the CDR3: TGTGCCAGCAGCTTAAACCAAGGGGGGACTGAGCAGTTCTTC. Amino acid sequence: CASSLNQGGTEQFF.

The gene calls are TRBV16 and TRBJ1-2; possible D gene TRBD1, 6 bases. V lost 0 bases to trimming and J lost 8 bases, with 25 bases between them. The CDR3 contains 18 residues. Germline CDR1 is KGHSY and CDR2 is FQNENV. CDR3 sequence (DNA): TGTGCCAGCAGCCAATCCGGGCGCCCGGACAGAGGGCCTAAGGGCTACACCTTC. Translation gives CASSQSGRPDRGPKGYTF.

In the case of this clonotype: A much larger clone differs by one base, so this may be a read error. V gene TRBV4-3 combines with J gene TRBJ2-4; possibly TRBD2 for D (6 bases). With 0 bases removed from V and 12 bases from J, the gap between germline ends came to 12 bases. In germline, CDR1 is LGHNA, CDR2 YSLEER. The CDR3 extends over 13 amino acids. The CDR3 coding sequence is TGCGCCAGCAGCCAAGATGGGTCGGGAGCTCAGTACTTC. Protein: CASSQDGSGAQYF.

This chain connects TRBV20-1 to TRBJ2-3, with 11 bases identical to TRBD2. Germline V gene sequence: CDR1 DFQATT, CDR2 SNEGSKA (reference sequence). This CDR3 comprises 18 residues. The V gene end was trimmed by 5 bases and the J gene end by 0 bases; junction bases not matched to a gene: 13. The CDR3 reads CSARPLAGGSRSTDTQYF. The DNA for the CDR3 is TGCAGTGCTCGTCCTCTAGCGGGAGGATCCCGAAGCACAGATACGCAGTATTTT.

This clonotype showed up many times. The chain couples TRBV6-5 to TRBJ1-1; TRBD1 might be the D (6 bases). CDR1 is MNHEY, CDR2 SVGAGI, per germline. The CDR3 contains 13 residues. V was cut by 7 bases and J by 1 base, with 10 bases left in between. The CDR3 region has the DNA TGTGCCAGCACCCTAGGGGGGAACACTGAAGCTTTCTTT. Protein: CASTLGGNTEAFF.

This clonotype has only one observation. The J gene is TRBJ2-1, the V gene TRBV6-5, with 13 bases fitting TRBD2. This CDR3 is built from 16 residues. CDR1 is MNHEY and CDR2 is SVGAGI in the germline V gene. The J segment lost 9 bases and the V segment lost 2 bases, leaving 7 bases of the junction unmatched. The CDR3 sequence: CASSYRRLAGGGEQFF. The DNA of the CDR3 is TGTGCCAGCAGTTACAGGCGACTAGCGGGAGGAGGTGAGCAGTTCTTC.

The chain joins TRBV10-3 to TRBJ2-4; D possibly uses TRBD1 or TRBD2 (5 bases each). The DNA end is a closer match to TRBJ2-7, so the J assignment may be wrong. The CDR3 contains 14 residues. Per germline, CDR1 ENHRY and CDR2 SYGVKD. Written as DNA, the CDR3 is TGTGCCATCAGTGAGTCCGAGGGGCCATACGAGCAGTACTTC. Translation gives CAISESEGPYEQYF.

The rearrangement links TRBV7-8 to TRBJ2-1; 7 bases are a match to TRBD2. V shed 3 bases and J 0 bases; nucleotides not matched to a gene: 5. The CDR3 contains 16 residues. Looked up from germline, CDR1 is SGHVS and CDR2 is FQNEAQ. CDR3 residues: CASSLAPSGSYNEQFF. The CDR3 DNA follows: TGTGCCAGCAGCTTGGCCCCTAGCGGCTCCTACAATGAGCAGTTCTTC.

The J gene is TRBJ2-1, the V gene TRBV21-1; the table assigns TRBD2, which was not confirmed against the DNA. TRBV21-1 is an annotated pseudogene. The CDR3 is 15 amino acids. The CDR3 DNA sequence: TGTGCCAGCAGCAAAGTCGACGGGAGGGCCTTAGGGCAGTTCTTC. As protein: CASSKVDGRALGQFF.

This rearrangement joins TRBV20-1 to TRBJ2-5; 9 bases are a match to TRBD2. V gave up 6 bases and J gave up 3 bases; unmatched junction bases: 17. Germline V gene data show CDR1 as DFQATT and CDR2 as SNEGSKA (reference sequence). The CDR3 covers 17 residues. The CDR3: CSAFELSGSFGEETQYF. The CDR3 DNA reads as TGCAGTGCGTTCGAGCTTAGCGGGAGTTTTGGGGAAGAGACCCAGTACTTC.

The chain is built from TRBV5-1 and TRBJ2-4, with a tentative D call TRBD2 (6 bases). The V gene lost 7 bases and the J gene lost 0 bases, with 11 bases spanning the gap. The CDR3 runs to 14 residues. Germline V gives CDR1 SGHRS, CDR2 YFSETQ. The CDR3, as DNA: TGCGCCAGCCAAGGAGGGCTAGCCAAAAACATTCAGTACTTC. Its translation is CASQGGLAKNIQYF. The whole variable domain, filled in from reference TRBV5-1 and TRBJ2-4, reads KAGVTQTPRYLIKTRGQQVTLSCSPISGHRSVSWYQQTPGQGLQFLFEYFSETQRNKGNFPGRFSGRQFSNSRSEMNVSTLELGDSALYLCASQGGLAKNIQYFGAGTRLSVL.

The V and J genes are TRBV20-1 and TRBJ1-1, with D perhaps TRBD1 (5 bases). V gave up 0 bases and J gave up 0 bases, with 11 bases separating them. Germline V CDR1 and CDR2: DFQATT, SNEGSKA (reference sequence). CDR3 length equals 15 residues. The DNA for the CDR3 is TGCAGTGCTAGAGATTGGAGGGGCTTGAACACTGAAGCTTTCTTT. It is translated as CSARDWRGLNTEAFF.

The chain has TRBV14 and TRBJ2-1, with a tentative D call TRBD1 (5 bases). The CDR3 runs 13 residues. CDR1 is SGHDN, CDR2 FVKESK, per germline. With 4 bases removed from V and 9 bases from J, the gap between germline ends came to 13 bases. The CDR3 protein is CASSPTGVGEQFF. The CDR3 bases are TGTGCCAGCAGCCCCACAGGTGTGGGTGAGCAGTTCTTC.

In its sample, this clonotype was seen a few times. The chain uses TRBV20-1 and TRBJ2-7; D is possibly TRBD1 (5 bases). There are 13 residues in the CDR3. Germline V gene data show CDR1 as DFQATT and CDR2 as SNEGSKA (reference sequence). V lost 3 bases, J lost 6 bases, and 15 bases lay in between. The CDR3 DNA reads as TGCAGTGCTAGTAACCAGGGTTTCCTCGAGCAGTACTTC. Its translation is CSASNQGFLEQYF.

The chain combines TRBV20-1 with TRBJ2-7, with TRBD1 as a possible D gene (6 bases). The germline V gene has CDR1 DFQATT and CDR2 SNEGSKA (reference sequence). Trimming stripped 6 bases from V and 0 bases from J, with 15 bases between. CDR3 length: 14 amino acids. The CDR3 coding sequence is TGCAGTGCCGCCGACAGGCTTAGCTCCTACGAGCAGTACTTC. It codes for CSAADRLSSYEQYF.

J is TRBJ2-1 and V is TRBV10-3, with D possibly matching TRBD2 (6 bases). From germline, CDR1 is ENHRY and CDR2 SYGVKD. The CDR3 length is 14 residues. V lost 4 bases and J 2 bases, leaving 9 bases between the germline ends. The CDR3 sequence is CAISAGVPYNEQFF. The CDR3 nucleotides read TGTGCCATCAGTGCGGGAGTCCCCTACAATGAGCAGTTCTTC.

DNA of the CDR3: TGTGCCACCAGACGAGAAGGCGATAGCAATCAGCCCCAGCATTTT. It encodes CATRREGDSNQPQHF. The V gene is TRBV10-3, the J gene TRBJ1-5; D is uncertain. The CDR3 runs 15 residues. V lost 10 bases to trimming and J lost 0 bases, with 16 bases between them. The germline gives CDR1 ENHRY, CDR2 SYGVKD.

On this clonotype: The junction and the germline gene differ at one end; a read error may be behind it. The chain combines TRBV4-2 with TRBJ2-5; 8 bases match TRBD1. The length of the CDR3 is 15 residues. Germline CDR1 LGHNA, CDR2 YNFKEQ. The CDR3 reads CASSLYTGGEETLYF. In nucleotides, the CDR3 is TGTGCCAGCAGCCTCTATACAGGGGGAGAAGAGACCCTGTACTTC.

The rearrangement uses TRBV3-1 and TRBJ2-4; D unclear. With the DNA end fitting TRBJ2-7 better, the J assignment may be wrong. This CDR3 comprises 13 residues. The germline V gene encodes CDR1 LGHDT and CDR2 YNNKEL (reference sequence). As DNA, the CDR3 is TGTGCCAGCAGCCAGAGGTCCGCTGGCGAGCAGTACTTC. This codes for CASSQRSAGEQYF.

The chain is built from TRBV7-2 and TRBJ2-7; D perhaps matches TRBD2 (6 bases). V was trimmed by 5 bases and J by 8 bases, leaving 19 bases between them. Germline CDR1 is SGHTA and CDR2 is FQGNSA. This CDR3 region has 14 residues. DNA of the CDR3: TGTGCCAGCAGCAAACTAGGCGGGGCATACAAGCAGTACTTC. Amino acid sequence: CASSKLGGAYKQYF.

Here the CDR3 DNA reads TGTGCCAGCAGCTCCATTCGGCGGGGGGGAGAGCAGTACTTC. Its translation is CASSSIRRGGEQYF. This chain uses TRBV11-2 with TRBJ2-5; 9 nucleotides agree with TRBD2. The CDR3 is made up of 14 amino acids. Germline CDR1 is SGHAT and CDR2 is FQNNGV. V shed 4 bases, J shed 11 bases, and the junction held 11 bases outside the gene matches.

This rearrangement joins TRBV7-3 to TRBJ2-3, with 12 bases that match TRBD2. Germline V gives CDR1 SGHTA, CDR2 FQGTGA. CDR3 length: 18 amino acids. V shed 6 bases and J 0 bases; nucleotides not matched to a gene: 10. The CDR3 is CASSLVLAGGTSTDTQYF. DNA of the CDR3: TGTGCCAGCAGTTTAGTACTAGCGGGAGGCACTAGCACAGATACGCAGTATTTT.

This clonotype showed up just once. Since a much larger clone is just one base distant, this may be a read error. The V gene is TRBV12-3 or TRBV12-4, the J gene TRBJ2-6, with unresolved D. This CDR3 contains 16 residues. V lost 0 bases and J lost 1, with 7 bases in between. The CDR3: CASSLALRSGANVLTF. The CDR3 coding sequence is TGTGCCAGCAGTTTAGCATTGAGGTCTGGGGCCAACGTCCTGACTTTC.

This clonotype has more than one count but fewer than ten. The rearrangement uses TRBV25-1 and TRBJ2-1; D possibly corresponds to TRBD2 (5 bases). Germline CDR1 reads MGHDK; CDR2 reads SYGVNS. The germline V and J ends were trimmed by 3 bases and 7 bases, with 16 bases remaining between them. The CDR3 runs to 15 residues. CDR3 sequence reads: CASSDRLSSGNEQFF. CDR3 coding DNA: TGTGCCAGCAGTGATAGGCTCTCATCGGGGAATGAGCAGTTCTTC.